This paragraph covers one TCR beta chain sequence. Its antigen is not identified. The patients who served as multiple sclerosis controls were treatment-naive and had stable or active relapsing-remitting disease that fulfilled the revised McDonald criteria. The sample originates from a study of CD8 T cells in Susac syndrome. Notes on the study in general: The relatively small number of individuals in the TCR sequencing and HLA analysis was acknowledged by the study.

RNA totalling roughly 0.5 to 1 ug underwent reverse transcription with random hexamers. TCRdb analysed the immunoSEQ multiplex PCR reads with MiXCR anew, one entry per CDR3 protein. The table has 95,000 to 150,000 distinct CDR3 sequences, 93% seen once. The CDR3 loop spans 13 amino acids. V lost 1 base and J lost 7, with 10 bases in between. Germline CDR1 reads MGHRA; CDR2 reads YSYEKL. The sequencing sample was made of CD8+ T cells from PBMCs. The TCR comes from a human donor with multiple sclerosis. V is TRBV4-1 and J is TRBJ1-1; D is uncertain. The CDR3 region is CASSQGGYSEAFF. The CDR3 DNA follows: TGCGCCAGCAGCCAAGGAGGGTACAGTGAAGCTTTCTTT.